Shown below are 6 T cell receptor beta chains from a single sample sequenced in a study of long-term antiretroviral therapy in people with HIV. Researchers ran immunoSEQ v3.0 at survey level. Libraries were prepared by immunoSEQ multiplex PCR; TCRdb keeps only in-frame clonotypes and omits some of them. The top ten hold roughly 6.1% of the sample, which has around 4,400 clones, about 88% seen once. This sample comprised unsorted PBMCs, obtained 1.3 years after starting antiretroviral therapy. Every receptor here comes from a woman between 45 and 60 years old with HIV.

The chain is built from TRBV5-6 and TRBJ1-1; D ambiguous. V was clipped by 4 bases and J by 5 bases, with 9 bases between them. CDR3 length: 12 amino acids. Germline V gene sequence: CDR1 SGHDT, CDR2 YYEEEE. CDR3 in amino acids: CASSRGGTEAFF. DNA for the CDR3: TGTGCCAGCAGCCGCGGTGGAACTGAAGCTTTCTTT.

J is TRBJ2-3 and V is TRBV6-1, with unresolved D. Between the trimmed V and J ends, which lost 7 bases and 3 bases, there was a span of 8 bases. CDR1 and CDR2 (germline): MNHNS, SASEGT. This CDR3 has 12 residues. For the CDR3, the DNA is TGTGCCAGCAACGCGTTGACAGATACGCAGTATTTT. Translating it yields CASNALTDTQYF.

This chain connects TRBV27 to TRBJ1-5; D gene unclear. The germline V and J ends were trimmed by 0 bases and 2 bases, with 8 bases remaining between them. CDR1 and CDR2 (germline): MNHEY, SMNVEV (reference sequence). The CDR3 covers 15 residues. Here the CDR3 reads CASSLSNGGNQPQHF. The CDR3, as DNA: TGTGCCAGCAGTTTATCGAACGGAGGCAATCAGCCCCAGCATTTT.

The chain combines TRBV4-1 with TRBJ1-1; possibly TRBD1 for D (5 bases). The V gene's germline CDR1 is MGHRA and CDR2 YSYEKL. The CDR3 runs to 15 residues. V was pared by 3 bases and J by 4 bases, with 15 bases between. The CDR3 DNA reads TGCGCCAGCAGCCAGGGGGGGGGAGCGGGCACTGAAGCTTTCTTT. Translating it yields CASSQGGGAGTEAFF.

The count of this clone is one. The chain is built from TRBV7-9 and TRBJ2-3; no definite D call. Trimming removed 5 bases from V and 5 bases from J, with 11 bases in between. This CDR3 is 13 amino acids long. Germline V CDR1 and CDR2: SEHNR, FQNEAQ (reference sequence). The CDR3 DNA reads TGTGCCAGCAGCCCCCCCATCGGAGATACGCAGTATTTT. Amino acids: CASSPPIGDTQYF.

For the CDR3, the DNA is TGTGCCAGCAGCCAAGTGGCCTACTACACAGATACGCAGTATTTT. It yields the protein CASSQVAYYTDTQYF. The chain carries TRBV14 and TRBJ2-3, with D unresolved. V was trimmed by 1 base and J by 2 bases, leaving 10 bases between them. The CDR3 is made up of 15 amino acids. The germline CDR1 and CDR2 sequences are SGHDN and FVKESK. The whole variable domain, filled in from reference TRBV14 and TRBJ2-3, reads EAGVTQFPSHSVIEKGQTVTLRCDPISGHDNLYWYRRVMGKEIKFLLHFVKESKQDESGMPNNRFLAERTGGTYSTLKVQPAELEDSGVYFCASSQVAYYTDTQYFGPGTRLTVL.